This T cell receptor beta chain derives from a study of T and B cells in COVID-19 patients. Overall study context: Comorbidities linked to unfavorable COVID-19 outcome were present in about 90% of the 20 active-infection patients.

TRB rearrangements were amplified by multiplex PCR with BIOMED2 TRB-A/B primers. TCRdb reanalysed the multiplex PCR reads using MiXCR and keeps one entry per CDR3 protein. The table shows 20,000 to 30,000 distinct CDR3 sequences, with about 33% occurring only once. From blood, about 240-550 ng of genomic DNA served as TRB template. After removal of 10 bases from V and 1 base from J, the junction contained 7 bases not matched to a gene. The CDR3 extends over 14 amino acids. Germline V CDR1 and CDR2: MNHNY, SVGAGI (reference sequence). The sequence came from a human donor who had recovered from COVID-19. The sequencing input was blood. V usage is TRBV6-6 and J usage is TRBJ2-7; 10 bases are shared with TRBD2. CDR3 residues: CATTRTSGSYEQYF. In DNA, the CDR3 is TGTGCCACAACCCGGACTAGCGGTTCCTACGAGCAGTACTTC.